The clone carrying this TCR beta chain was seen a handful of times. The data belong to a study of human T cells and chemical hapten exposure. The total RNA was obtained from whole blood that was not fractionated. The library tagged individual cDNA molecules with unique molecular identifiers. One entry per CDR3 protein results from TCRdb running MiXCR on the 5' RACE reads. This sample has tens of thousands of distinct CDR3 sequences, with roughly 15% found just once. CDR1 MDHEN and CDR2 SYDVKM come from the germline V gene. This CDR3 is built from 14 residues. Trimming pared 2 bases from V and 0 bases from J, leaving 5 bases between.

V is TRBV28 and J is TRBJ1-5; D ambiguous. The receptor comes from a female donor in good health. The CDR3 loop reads CASSLGHSNQPQHF. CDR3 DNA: TGTGCCAGCAGTTTAGGCCATAGCAATCAGCCCCAGCATTTT.